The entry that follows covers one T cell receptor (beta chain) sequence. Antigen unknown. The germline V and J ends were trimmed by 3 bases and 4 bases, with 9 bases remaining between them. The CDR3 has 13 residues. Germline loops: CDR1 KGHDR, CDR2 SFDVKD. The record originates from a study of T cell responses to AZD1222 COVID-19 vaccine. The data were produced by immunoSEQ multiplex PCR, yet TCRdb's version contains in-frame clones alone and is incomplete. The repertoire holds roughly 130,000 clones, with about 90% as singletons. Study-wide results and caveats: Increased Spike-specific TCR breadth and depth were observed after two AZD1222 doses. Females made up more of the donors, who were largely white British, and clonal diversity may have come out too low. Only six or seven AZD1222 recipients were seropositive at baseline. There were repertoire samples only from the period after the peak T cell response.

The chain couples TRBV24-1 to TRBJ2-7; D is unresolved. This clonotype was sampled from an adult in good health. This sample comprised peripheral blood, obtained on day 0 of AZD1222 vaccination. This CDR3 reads CATSDGRVYEQYF. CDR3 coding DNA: TGTGCCACCAGTGATGGAAGGGTTTACGAGCAGTACTTC.